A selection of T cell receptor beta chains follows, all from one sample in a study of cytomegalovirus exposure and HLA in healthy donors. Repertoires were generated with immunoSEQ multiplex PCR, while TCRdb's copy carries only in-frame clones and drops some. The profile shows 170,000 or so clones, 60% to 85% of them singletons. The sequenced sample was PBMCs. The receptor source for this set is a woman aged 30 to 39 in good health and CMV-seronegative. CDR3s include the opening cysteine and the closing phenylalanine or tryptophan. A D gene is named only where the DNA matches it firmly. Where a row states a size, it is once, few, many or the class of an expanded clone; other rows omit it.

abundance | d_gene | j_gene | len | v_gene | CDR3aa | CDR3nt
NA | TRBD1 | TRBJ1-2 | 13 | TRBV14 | CASSPGTVYGYTF | TGTGCCAGCAGCCCTGGGACAGTCTATGGCTACACCTTC
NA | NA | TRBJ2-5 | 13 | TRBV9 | CASSVGGQETQYF | TGTGCCAGCAGCGTAGGAGGGCAAGAGACCCAGTACTTC
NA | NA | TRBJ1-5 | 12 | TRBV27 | CASKSGFGPQHF | TGTGCCAGCAAATCCGGTTTTGGGCCCCAGCATTTT
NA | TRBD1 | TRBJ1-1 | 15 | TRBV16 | CASSQGTVMNTEAFF | TGTGCCAGCAGCCAAGGGACAGTTATGAACACTGAAGCTTTCTTT
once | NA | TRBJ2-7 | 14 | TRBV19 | CASSRTIGSYEQYF | TGTGCCAGTTCTAGGACAATTGGCTCCTACGAGCAGTACTTC
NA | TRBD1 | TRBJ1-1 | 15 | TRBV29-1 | CSVEGGTGGEVGAFF | TGCAGCGTTGAAGGCGGGACAGGGGGCGAGGTAGGAGCTTTCTTT
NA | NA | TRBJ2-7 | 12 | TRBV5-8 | CASSLDGYEQYF | TGTGCCAGCAGCTTGGACGGCTACGAGCAGTACTTC
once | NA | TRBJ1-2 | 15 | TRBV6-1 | CASKLLGGSVNGYTF | TGTGCCAGCAAACTCTTGGGGGGAAGTGTGAATGGCTACACCTTC
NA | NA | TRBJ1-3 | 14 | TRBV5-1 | CASSMASSGNTIYF | TGCGCCAGCAGCATGGCGAGTTCTGGAAACACCATATATTTT
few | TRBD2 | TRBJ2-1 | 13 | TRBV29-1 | CSVVSWGGPEQFF | TGCAGCGTTGTGTCTTGGGGGGGACCTGAGCAGTTCTTC
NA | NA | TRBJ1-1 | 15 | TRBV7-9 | CASSLGQTGNTEAFF | TGTGCCAGCAGCTTAGGACAGACAGGGAACACTGAAGCTTTCTTT